Described below is a single T cell receptor (beta chain) sequence and its context. The PCR used 60 Vbeta and 13 Jbeta primers. Data came from immunoSEQ multiplex PCR; TCRdb stores just in-frame clones and leaves some out. The sample records over 100,000 clones, around 79% being singletons. This entry belongs to a study of cytomegalovirus exposure and HLA in healthy donors. CDR1 and CDR2 from the germline V gene are MNHEY and SVGAGI. This CDR3 is built from 15 residues. The V segment lost 0 bases and the J segment 7 bases; nucleotides outside the gene matches: 6. The receptor was derived from a woman younger than 45 in good health and CMV-seropositive. Sequencing used PBMCs. This chain joins TRBV6-5 and TRBJ2-1, with 7 bases matching TRBD2. The CDR3 bases are TGTGCCAGCAGTTACTCGGGGGGGTACGTTAATGAGCAGTTCTTC. It encodes CASSYSGGYVNEQFF.